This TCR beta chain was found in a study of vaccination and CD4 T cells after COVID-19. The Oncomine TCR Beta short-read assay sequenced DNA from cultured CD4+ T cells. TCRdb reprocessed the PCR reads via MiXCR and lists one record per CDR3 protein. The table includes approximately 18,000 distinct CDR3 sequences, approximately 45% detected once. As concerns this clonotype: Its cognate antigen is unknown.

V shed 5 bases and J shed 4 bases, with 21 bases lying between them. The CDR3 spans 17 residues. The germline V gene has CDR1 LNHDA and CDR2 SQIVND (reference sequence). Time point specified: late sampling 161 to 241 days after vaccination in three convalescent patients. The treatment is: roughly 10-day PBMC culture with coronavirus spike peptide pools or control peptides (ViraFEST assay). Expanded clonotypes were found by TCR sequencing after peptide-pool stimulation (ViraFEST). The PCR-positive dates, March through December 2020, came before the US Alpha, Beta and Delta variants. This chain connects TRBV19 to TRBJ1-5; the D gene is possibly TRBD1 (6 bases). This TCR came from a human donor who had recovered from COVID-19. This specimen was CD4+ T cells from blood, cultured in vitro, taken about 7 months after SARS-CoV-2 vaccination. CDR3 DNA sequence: TGTGCCAGTAGTGCCCCCCCAAACAGGGACGGTAATCAGCCCCAGCATTTT. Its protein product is CASSAPPNRDGNQPQHF. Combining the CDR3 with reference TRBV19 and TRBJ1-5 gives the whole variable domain DGGITQSPKYLFRKEGQNVTLSCEQNLNHDAMYWYRQDPGQGLRLIYYSQIVNDFQKGDIAEGYSVSREKKESFPLTVTSAQKNPTAFYLCASSAPPNRDGNQPQHFGDGTRLSIL.